The rows below give T cell receptor beta chains drawn from one sample of a study of shared clonotypes between healthy human individuals. Clones were sequenced by immunoSEQ multiplex PCR, and TCRdb holds only the in-frame ones, with some missing. This sample yields about 2.1 million clones, of which just over 90% are seen a single time; under 2% belongs to the top ten. Sequenced: naive CD8+ T cells from PBMCs. Source of these receptors: a man between 18 and 29 years old in good health. Some clones in this sample may be carry-over from other donors' samples. CDR3s leave out the opening cysteine and the closing phenylalanine or tryptophan. Clone size, where shown, is once, few, many, or a class for clones that have expanded.

clone size | J gene | V gene | CDR3 protein
NA | TRBJ2-2 | TRBV19 | ASSFRGRQVGSGELF
few | TRBJ1-1 | TRBV14 | ASSPREVWTEAF
once | TRBJ1-3 | TRBV28 | ASSLFYLVGVDGNTIY
NA | TRBJ2-7 | TRBV7-8 | ASSQSLAYEQY
NA | TRBJ1-5 | TRBV19 | ATNPGGTALNQPQH
NA | TRBJ2-7 | TRBV27 | ASSFSGANYEQY
NA | TRBJ2-1 | TRBV14 | ASSHLAGYNEQF
NA | TRBJ1-2 | TRBV2 | ATLGDTSTHYGYT
NA | TRBJ2-1 | TRBV5-6 | ASSLVQGVYNEQF
NA | TRBJ2-7 | TRBV29-1 | SALDIYEQY
once | TRBJ2-7 | TRBV27 | ASSLRGGYHEQY
NA | TRBJ2-5 | TRBV9 | ASNPLGGKGTQY
NA | TRBJ1-1 | TRBV28 | ASSYGTWNTEAF
NA | TRBJ1-4 | TRBV11-2 | ASRRQGGEKLF
once | TRBJ1-2 | TRBV27 | ASSWGLNYGYT
NA | TRBJ1-2 | TRBV7-9 | ASSSTRQGFYGYT
NA | TRBJ1-4 | TRBV7-9 | ASSPRGQGATNEKLF
NA | TRBJ2-7 | TRBV30 | ACRDRIYEQY
NA | TRBJ2-1 | TRBV11-2 | ASRPRTSGSFNEQF
NA | TRBJ1-5 | TRBV11-2 | ASSFSVNQPQH
NA | TRBJ2-5 | TRBV15 | ATSRGPQGGETQY
NA | TRBJ2-5 | TRBV28 | ASSPRATGGKETQY
NA | TRBJ1-2 | TRBV29-1 | SVLGTGYGYT
NA | TRBJ2-4 | TRBV11-2 | ASSSPRLGRFKNIQY
NA | TRBJ2-3 | TRBV29-1 | SVIDKRGTDTQY
once | TRBJ2-7 | TRBV2 | ASSPSGGQTYEQY
NA | TRBJ1-1 | TRBV7-9 | ASSFSEGGTEAF
NA | TRBJ2-1 | TRBV27 | ASSWDEDNEQF
NA | TRBJ1-1 | TRBV19 | ASRLGAGVNTEAF
NA | TRBJ1-1 | TRBV5-6 | ASSFRLTEREAF
NA | TRBJ2-2 | TRBV30 | AWSTLYREAGELF
NA | TRBJ2-5 | TRBV5-5 | ASSGAPTAQETQY
few | TRBJ1-4 | TRBV7-9 | ASRINEKLF
NA | TRBJ2-3 | TRBV7-9 | ASSGGPSTDTQY
NA | TRBJ1-1 | TRBV30 | AWSARAGGFTEAF